This TCR beta chain was obtained from a study of T cells in Graves' hyperthyroidism and ophthalmopathy. Study-wide findings and caveats: Peripheral blood also featured most of the thyroid clonotypes expanded above 0.001.

Enrolled ophthalmopathy patients presented with a Clinical Activity Score of at least 3, a NOSPECS grade of at least 4, and disease duration under 3 months. Any patient presenting with uncontrolled infection, other autoimmune disease, pregnancy or lactation was left out. Fresh peripheral blood, about 9.3 ml, yielded the PBMCs. Trimming pared 0 bases from V and 1 base from J, leaving 13 bases between. The CDR3 is 17 amino acids. Per the germline V gene, CDR1 is SGHKS and CDR2 is YYEKEE (reference sequence). RNA transcripts yielded amplified TCR beta CDR3 regions. The HTBI set primed first-round TCR CDR3 RT-PCR. TCRdb redid the calling of the multiplex PCR reads with MiXCR, one entry per CDR3 protein. The profile covers over 250,000 distinct CDR3 sequences, with about 15% appearing a single time and around 61% taken by the ten largest. This clonotype occurred a few times. Its antigen is unidentified.

Source material: blood. The TCR was taken from a woman aged 55-69 years with Graves' ophthalmopathy. The chain carries TRBV5-5 and TRBJ2-2; tentatively, D is TRBD1 (5 bases). The CDR3 coding sequence is TGTGCCAGCAGCTTGGGGCAGGGTAGGGTGAACACCGGGGAGCTGTTTTTT. It translates to CASSLGQGRVNTGELFF.